What follows describes a single T cell receptor beta chain. Its target antigen remains unknown. No quality values exist for individual bases; no much larger clone is one base distant. This sample is part of a study of blood T cell repertoires in COVID-19 (dated by TCRdb to about 2020). Notes on the research overall: ImmuneRACE Cohort 3 recovered participants were defined by two consecutive negative NP/OP PCR tests, healthcare professional clearance, or symptom resolution. Samples from collaborators originated in the United States, Italy and Spain and spanned both the acute and convalescent phases of COVID-19. The material from the prospective study consisted of cDNA or gDNA derived from T cells, B-cell-depleted T cells, or PBMCs. Deeply sampled blood TCRbeta repertoires from subjects exposed to, actively infected with, or recovered from COVID-19 were included in the dataset. The repertoires were released in a freely available public database meant as a resource for research on the immune response to SARS-CoV-2. The samples were drawn from the first 160 participants of the ongoing ImmuneRACE study and from 1,254 subjects provided by 6 global collaborators. A de-identified subject ID, COVID-19 status, age in years and sex were almost always included in the sample metadata. HLA class I and class II types, where available, came from metadata supplied by the sample provider rather than from assay-based typing.

Study-level results and caveats: The amount of clinical and demographic metadata varied by source and participant and was provided uncurated.

Enrolling through a virtual design, the prospective study's participants ranged in age from about 18 to 100 years and lived across 24 United States geographic areas. To assign participants to cohorts, the prospective study relied on clinical history that participants themselves reported in a screening survey and a study questionnaire. Each participant in the prospective study had whole blood, serum and a nasopharyngeal or oropharyngeal swab collected by mobile phlebotomists. Additional blood draws and questionnaires over a 2-month period could optionally be provided by prospective study participants. Prospective study blood samples were shipped either frozen or at room temperature before DNA extraction. TCRbeta CDR3 regions were amplified from genomic DNA using the immunoSEQ Assay, a bias-controlled multiplex PCR. The paper's data handling went like this. The number of nucleated cells in each sample was estimated by amplification of reference gene primers within the assay. To quantify the absolute abundance of each unique TCRbeta CDR3 rearrangement, sequence reads were collapsed and filtered. For each sample, productive Simpson clonality was calculated as the square root of Simpson's diversity index across productive rearrangements. The immuneACCESS repertoire file appears here via TCRdb, limited to in-frame rearrangements. These files lack a portion of the clones; in checked studies, under half of the deficit traces to unresolved V genes, and the cause of the others is not known. D and trimming come from the DNA, and the V and J calls and clone size come from that table. Present in this sample are 300,000 to 450,000 clones, over 75% of which were seen just once. In total, the top ten clones hold about 1.9% of the sample.

V and J are truncated by 4 bases and 6 bases respectively, leaving an intervening sequence of 14 bases. The CDR3 contains 14 residues, cysteine and phenylalanine counted. Only CDR3 DNA is held: 42 bases, read in frame from base 1. From a lookup of the germline V gene, CDR1 and CDR2 are SGHRS and YFSETQ. The sequence came from a man between 40 and 49 years old in a cohort exposed to, infected with or recovered from COVID-19 (not recorded which). The chain uses TRBV5-1 and TRBJ2-1, and the D gene may be TRBD2, 5 bases matching. Source material: PBMCs or T cells enriched from blood (not recorded which). The CDR3 has the sequence CASSTGLSANEQFF. The DNA reads TGCGCCAGCAGCACTGGACTTAGCGCCAATGAGCAGTTCTTC.